Here is one T cell receptor (beta chain) with its context. Its antigen has not been determined. Per-base qualities were not stored, and no clone one base away is much larger. These data come from a study of OX40 agonist ivuxolimab in advanced cancers. With regard to the full study: Ivuxolimab was a fully human IgG2 agonistic monoclonal antibody targeting the costimulatory receptor OX40 (CD134). The purpose of peripheral TCRbeta sequencing was to test whether ivuxolimab changed TCR sequence diversity and led to clonal T-cell expansion. Prior anti-PD-1, anti-PD-L1 or anti-CTLA-4 therapy was permitted, and checkpoint inhibitors had been received by around 40% of dose-escalation patients. A male proportion of about 79% and a mean age of 60 years, ranging from roughly 23 to 90, were recorded for the dose-escalation cohort. Intravenous ivuxolimab was administered to patients every 2 weeks at six dose levels: 0.01, 0.1, 0.3, 1.5, 3 and 10 mg/kg. Partial responses occurred in three dose-escalation patients, of whom one had hepatocellular carcinoma and two had cutaneous melanoma. Of the roughly 50 dose-escalation patients, hepatocellular carcinoma was present in about 20, melanoma in around 15, renal cell carcinoma in 9 and head and neck cancer in 9. The paper covers the monotherapy dose-escalation part of the phase I ivuxolimab trial, which included N of about 51 patients. Paper-wide results and their limitations: Low levels of normalized T-cell clonal expansion were also seen in some patients who did not respond. At doses of 0.1 to 3.0 mg/kg, clonal expansion of both CD4+ and CD8+ T cells in blood was seen between baseline and week 6. Partial responders in the 0.1-3.0 mg/kg groups had among the lowest normalized peripheral clonal expansion, especially among CD8+ T cells. After ivuxolimab, CD8+ T cells had more expanded clones than CD4+ T cells on average. Antigen specificity was not determined for the clonally expanded peripheral T cells.

V drops 4 bases and J drops 0 bases, leaving 13 bases in between. CDR1 and CDR2 (SGHKS, YYEKEE) derive from the germline V gene (reference sequence). The CDR3, from cysteine to phenylalanine, totals 15 residues. Only CDR3 DNA remains: 45 bases, in frame from the first base. Genomic DNA was extracted from sorted cells for sequencing of the TCRbeta CDR3 region. TCRbeta CDR3 regions were sequenced using the immunoSEQ Assay. As stored in TCRdb, this immuneACCESS dataset retains in-frame rearrangements with V and J assigned. A fraction of the clones does not appear; measured against another copy, unresolved V genes explain less than half of the discrepancy, and the remainder lacks a known reason. The sample data list under 85,000 clones, and over 85% of these were observed just once. About a fifth of the sample lies in the top ten. Patients with autoimmune disease history or receiving systemic immunosuppression were excluded from the trial. Peripheral blood for TCR sequencing was collected from all dose cohorts at baseline, on cycle 4 day 1, and on cycle 7 day 1. Samples were obtained from an open-label, multicenter, first-in-human phase I dose-escalation trial of ivuxolimab. Adults with locally advanced or metastatic melanoma, renal cell, hepatocellular, or head and neck squamous cell carcinoma were enrolled in the trial. Before TCR sequencing, CD4+ T cells and CD8+ T cells were sorted from peripheral blood as separate populations.

Sample: CD4+ or CD8+ T cells sorted from blood, taken in a trial of the OX40 agonist ivuxolimab. Recombination connected TRBV5-5 to TRBJ1-1, with the D gene not confidently named. The clonotype comes from an adult with an advanced solid tumor such as melanoma, head and neck, liver or kidney cancer. The CDR3 here reads CASSISTGVNTEAFF. The sequence in DNA is TGTGCCAGCAGCATCTCGACGGGAGTGAACACTGAAGCTTTCTTT.